This T cell receptor beta chain appears in the sequencing data of a study of T cell repertoires in cytomegalovirus infection. Study in general: Recently described HLA-C-restricted plus well-studied HLA-B-restricted CMV epitopes were used. Public signatures in TCR beta pointed to CMV infection and matching HLA type.

CDR3 size: 15 residues. CDR1 is SGHTA and CDR2 is FQGNSA in the germline V gene. V was cut by 8 bases and J by 4 bases, with 20 bases left in between. TCRdb redid the calling of the reads with MiXCR, one entry per CDR3 protein. Of 640,000 or so distinct CDR3 sequences in the sample, around 30% were seen once. This clonotype was detected ten times or more. Its antigen is not known. Study-level findings and limits: Dominating the ex vivo response were HLA-C-restricted CMV-specific TCR beta clonotypes. Based on cumulative public TCR beta family frequency, carriers of CMV plus the relevant HLA were identified.

This specimen was cultured PBMCs, taken from culture after CMV antigen stimulation. The sequence was collected from a human donor in good health (CMV status not recorded). Some clones in this sample may be carry-over from other donors' samples. V usage is TRBV7-2 and J usage is TRBJ2-5; no clear D gene. CDR3 sequence reads: CASARGLSWGETQYF. The CDR3 DNA is TGTGCCAGCGCTCGAGGTCTCTCATGGGGAGAGACCCAGTACTTC. Using reference TRBV7-2 and TRBJ2-5 for the parts outside the CDR3, the full variable domain is GAGVSQSPSNKVTEKGKDVELRCDPISGHTALYWYRQSLGQGLEFLIYFQGNSAPDKSGLPSDRFSAERTGGSVSTLTIQRTQQEDSAVYLCASARGLSWGETQYFGPGTRLLVL.